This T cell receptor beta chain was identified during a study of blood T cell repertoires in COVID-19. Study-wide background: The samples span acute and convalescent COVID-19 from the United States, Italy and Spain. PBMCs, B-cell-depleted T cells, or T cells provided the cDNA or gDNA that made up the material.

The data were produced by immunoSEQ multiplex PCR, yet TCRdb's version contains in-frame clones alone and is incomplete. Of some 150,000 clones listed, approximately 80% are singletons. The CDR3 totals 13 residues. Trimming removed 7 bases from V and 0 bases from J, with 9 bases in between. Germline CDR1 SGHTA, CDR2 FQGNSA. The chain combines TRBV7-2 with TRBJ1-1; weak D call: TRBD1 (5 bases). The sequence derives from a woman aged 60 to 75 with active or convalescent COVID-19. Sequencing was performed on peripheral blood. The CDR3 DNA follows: TGTGCCAGCACCCTGACAGTGAACACTGAAGCTTTCTTT. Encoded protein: CASTLTVNTEAFF.